This is a list of T cell receptor beta chains from one sample in a study of blood T cell repertoires in COVID-19. The table came from immunoSEQ multiplex PCR; TCRdb's copy has only in-frame clones and leaves some out. The data contain 20,000 to 25,000 clones, around 85% of them singletons. The specimen was peripheral blood. The receptors were gathered from a woman of 80 years or more with acute or convalescent COVID-19. CDR3s include the opening cysteine and the closing phenylalanine or tryptophan. A D gene is named only where the DNA matches it firmly. The listing skips clone size in some rows; elsewhere it reads once, few, many or a size class.

D gene: TRBD1
V gene: TRBV6-5
J gene: TRBJ1-2
clone size: NA
CDR3 DNA: TGTGCCAGCAGTTACCAAGGACAGGGTTTGGGTGGCTACACCTTC
CDR3 protein: CASSYQGQGLGGYTF

D gene: TRBD1
V gene: TRBV24-1
J gene: TRBJ1-1
clone size: once
CDR3 DNA: TGTGCCACCAGGAAAACAGGGGGGAACACTGAAGCTTTCTTT
CDR3 protein: CATRKTGGNTEAFF

D gene: TRBD1
V gene: TRBV4-3
J gene: TRBJ2-3
clone size: NA
CDR3 DNA: TGCGCCAGCAGCCAAGGACAGGGGAAAAGCACAGATACGCAGTATTTT
CDR3 protein: CASSQGQGKSTDTQYF

D gene: NA
V gene: TRBV10-2
J gene: TRBJ1-1
clone size: NA
CDR3 DNA: TGCGCCAGCAGACGCGGGGGCACTGAAGCTTTCTTT
CDR3 protein: CASRRGGTEAFF

D gene: TRBD1
V gene: TRBV6-1
J gene: TRBJ2-5
clone size: once
CDR3 DNA: TGTGCCAGCAGTGAGGGACAGCAAGAGACCCAGTACTTC
CDR3 protein: CASSEGQQETQYF

D gene: NA
V gene: TRBV12-3/TRBV12-4
J gene: TRBJ1-1
clone size: NA
CDR3 DNA: TGTGCCAGCAGTTTAAGGGAGGTGACTGAAGCTTTCTTT
CDR3 protein: CASSLREVTEAFF

D gene: TRBD1
V gene: TRBV9
J gene: TRBJ1-1
clone size: NA
CDR3 DNA: TGTGCCAGCAGCTCAAGCCCGGGACAGGCTGAAGCTTTCTTT
CDR3 protein: CASSSSPGQAEAFF

D gene: NA
V gene: TRBV6-5
J gene: TRBJ1-4
clone size: NA
CDR3 DNA: TGTGCCAGCAAACCAGGAGCGGCTAATGAAAAACTGTTTTTT
CDR3 protein: CASKPGAANEKLFF

D gene: NA
V gene: TRBV3-1/TRBV3-2
J gene: TRBJ1-2
clone size: NA
CDR3 DNA: TGTGCCAGCAGCCAAGAGAGAGGTTATGGCTACACCTTC
CDR3 protein: CASSQERGYGYTF

D gene: TRBD1
V gene: TRBV29-1
J gene: TRBJ2-1
clone size: NA
CDR3 DNA: TGCAGCGTTGAAGATCGGGGGACAGGGGGTTACAATGAGCAGTTCTTC
CDR3 protein: CSVEDRGTGGYNEQFF

D gene: TRBD2
V gene: TRBV5-6
J gene: TRBJ2-1
clone size: NA
CDR3 DNA: TGTGCCCGCAGCTTGGCCGACGGGGGGGATGAGCAGTTCTTC
CDR3 protein: CARSLADGGDEQFF

D gene: TRBD2
V gene: TRBV3-1/TRBV3-2
J gene: TRBJ2-1
clone size: NA
CDR3 DNA: TGTGCCAGCAGCCATATCCCGACTAGCGGGATACGGGAGCAGTTCTTC
CDR3 protein: CASSHIPTSGIREQFF

D gene: NA
V gene: TRBV9
J gene: TRBJ2-1
clone size: NA
CDR3 DNA: TGTGCCAGCAGCGTAGATGGAGGGAAAAAGGCCAATGAGCAGTTCTTC
CDR3 protein: CASSVDGGKKANEQFF

D gene: TRBD1
V gene: TRBV11-3
J gene: TRBJ2-1
clone size: NA
CDR3 DNA: TGTGCCAGCAGCCCACCGGGGGACAGGGGAAGGAATGAGCAGTTCTTC
CDR3 protein: CASSPPGDRGRNEQFF

D gene: NA
V gene: TRBV14
J gene: TRBJ2-6
clone size: NA
CDR3 DNA: TGTGCCAGCAGCCAGAACAGGGCTGGGGCCAACGTCCTGACTTTC
CDR3 protein: CASSQNRAGANVLTF

D gene: NA
V gene: TRBV5-1
J gene: TRBJ2-4
clone size: NA
CDR3 DNA: TGCGCCAGCAGCCCTACAGGGAGCCAAAACATTCAGTACTTC
CDR3 protein: CASSPTGSQNIQYF

D gene: NA
V gene: TRBV7-9
J gene: TRBJ1-5
clone size: NA
CDR3 DNA: TGTGCCAGCAGCTTAGGGGACAATAGCAATCAGCCCCAGCATTTT
CDR3 protein: CASSLGDNSNQPQHF

D gene: NA
V gene: TRBV7-9
J gene: TRBJ1-2
clone size: NA
CDR3 DNA: TGTGCCAGCAGCCCGGGACTTGGCGGCTACACCTTC
CDR3 protein: CASSPGLGGYTF

D gene: NA
V gene: TRBV5-1
J gene: TRBJ2-3
clone size: NA
CDR3 DNA: TGCGCCAGCAGCTTGGCGATGGGACTCATCACAGATACGCAGTATTTT
CDR3 protein: CASSLAMGLITDTQYF

D gene: NA
V gene: TRBV7-2
J gene: TRBJ1-1
clone size: NA
CDR3 DNA: TGTGCCAGCATGGGGGCCACTGAAGCTTTCTTT
CDR3 protein: CASMGATEAFF

D gene: NA
V gene: TRBV27
J gene: TRBJ1-4
clone size: once
CDR3 DNA: TGTGCCAGCGCGGGCGCTAGCAATGAAAAACTGTTTTTT
CDR3 protein: CASAGASNEKLFF

D gene: NA
V gene: TRBV2
J gene: TRBJ1-2
clone size: few
CDR3 DNA: TGTGCCAGCCAGGGAGGGGGGAACTATGGCTACACCTTC
CDR3 protein: CASQGGGNYGYTF

D gene: TRBD2
V gene: TRBV6-2/TRBV6-3
J gene: TRBJ2-1
clone size: NA
CDR3 DNA: TGTGCCAGCAGTTACCGGAAAGGGACTAGCAATGAGCAGTTCTTC
CDR3 protein: CASSYRKGTSNEQFF

D gene: NA
V gene: TRBV27
J gene: TRBJ1-1
clone size: NA
CDR3 DNA: TGTGCCAGCAGTTTAATAACACCCAACGGGGACACTGAAGCTTTCTTT
CDR3 protein: CASSLITPNGDTEAFF

D gene: TRBD1
V gene: TRBV2
J gene: TRBJ1-2
clone size: NA
CDR3 DNA: TGTGCCAGCAGAGGACAGGGAGGCTATGGCTACACCTTC
CDR3 protein: CASRGQGGYGYTF

D gene: NA
V gene: TRBV10-3
J gene: TRBJ1-2
clone size: NA
CDR3 DNA: TGTGCCATCAGTGAGTCCTGGACAGTATATGGCTACACCTTC
CDR3 protein: CAISESWTVYGYTF

D gene: NA
V gene: TRBV29-1
J gene: TRBJ1-5
clone size: NA
CDR3 DNA: TGCAGCTTTACGGCCCCAGGGGATAATAAGCCCCAGCATTTT
CDR3 protein: CSFTAPGDNKPQHF

D gene: TRBD1
V gene: TRBV11-2
J gene: TRBJ1-2
clone size: once
CDR3 DNA: TGTGCCAGCAGCGATTCCGACAGGGGGCTTAGAAATGGCTACACCTTC
CDR3 protein: CASSDSDRGLRNGYTF

D gene: TRBD1
V gene: TRBV5-1
J gene: TRBJ2-3
clone size: NA
CDR3 DNA: TGCGCCAGCACCATCGGACAGGGGATCGCAGATACGCAGTATTTT
CDR3 protein: CASTIGQGIADTQYF

D gene: TRBD1
V gene: TRBV6-5
J gene: TRBJ1-1
clone size: NA
CDR3 DNA: TGTGCCAGCAGCGACCAGGACAGGGGGAACACTGAAGCTTTCTTT
CDR3 protein: CASSDQDRGNTEAFF

D gene: NA
V gene: TRBV6-2/TRBV6-3
J gene: TRBJ1-4
clone size: NA
CDR3 DNA: TGTGCCAGCAGTTACTCCCGACAGTTTCCGGAAAAACTGTTTTTT
CDR3 protein: CASSYSRQFPEKLFF

D gene: NA
V gene: TRBV4-1
J gene: TRBJ1-2
clone size: NA
CDR3 DNA: TGCGCCAGCAGCCAAGCAACGGTTAACTATGGCTACACCTTC
CDR3 protein: CASSQATVNYGYTF

D gene: TRBD1
V gene: TRBV19
J gene: TRBJ1-1
clone size: NA
CDR3 DNA: TGTGCCAGTAGACCGGGACAGCAAAACACTGAAGCTTTCTTT
CDR3 protein: CASRPGQQNTEAFF

D gene: TRBD2
V gene: TRBV10-3
J gene: TRBJ2-5
clone size: NA
CDR3 DNA: TGTGCCATCAAAGCGGGGATCCAAGAGACCCAGTACTTC
CDR3 protein: CAIKAGIQETQYF

D gene: TRBD1
V gene: TRBV6-1
J gene: TRBJ1-3
clone size: once
CDR3 DNA: TGTGCCAGCAGTGCAACCATGACAGGGATTCAAAACACCATATATTTT
CDR3 protein: CASSATMTGIQNTIYF

D gene: NA
V gene: TRBV6-5
J gene: TRBJ2-7
clone size: NA
CDR3 DNA: TGTGCCAGCAGGATTGAGCAGCAGTACTTC
CDR3 protein: CASRIEQQYF

D gene: NA
V gene: TRBV25-1
J gene: TRBJ2-1
clone size: NA
CDR3 DNA: TGTGCCAGCAGGGCCAGGGTAGACGGGGAGCAGTTCTTC
CDR3 protein: CASRARVDGEQFF

D gene: TRBD1
V gene: TRBV7-8
J gene: TRBJ1-5
clone size: NA
CDR3 DNA: TGTGCCAGCAGCTCTACTAGGACAGGACTTAGCAATCAGCCCCAGCATTTT
CDR3 protein: CASSSTRTGLSNQPQHF

D gene: NA
V gene: TRBV6-5
J gene: TRBJ1-3
clone size: once
CDR3 DNA: TGTGCCGCGGGGAGGGAGAGGGCTGGAAACACCATATATTTT
CDR3 protein: CAAGRERAGNTIYF

D gene: NA
V gene: TRBV6-4
J gene: TRBJ1-1
clone size: NA
CDR3 DNA: TGTGCCAGCAGTGACCGACCGGGAAGAGGCACTGAAGCTTTCTTT
CDR3 protein: CASSDRPGRGTEAFF

D gene: NA
V gene: TRBV4-3
J gene: TRBJ2-2
clone size: NA
CDR3 DNA: TGCGCCAGCAGCCAAGAGGTGAGGACCGGGGAGCTGTTTTTT
CDR3 protein: CASSQEVRTGELFF

D gene: NA
V gene: TRBV14
J gene: TRBJ1-2
clone size: NA
CDR3 DNA: TGTGCCAGCAGCCAAACAATACTGTCGGGCTATGGCTACACCTTC
CDR3 protein: CASSQTILSGYGYTF

D gene: TRBD1
V gene: TRBV11-2
J gene: TRBJ2-7
clone size: NA
CDR3 DNA: TGTGCCAGCAGCTCGGGACAGAAGGGCGAGCAGTACTTC
CDR3 protein: CASSSGQKGEQYF

D gene: NA
V gene: TRBV3-1/TRBV3-2
J gene: TRBJ2-7
clone size: NA
CDR3 DNA: TGTGCCAGCAGCCAAAAGAACGGGGAAACCTACGAGCAGTACTTC
CDR3 protein: CASSQKNGETYEQYF

D gene: TRBD1
V gene: TRBV2
J gene: TRBJ1-1
clone size: NA
CDR3 DNA: TGTGCCAGCAGTACCCGACAGGGGAGGAACAGTGAAGCTTTCTTT
CDR3 protein: CASSTRQGRNSEAFF